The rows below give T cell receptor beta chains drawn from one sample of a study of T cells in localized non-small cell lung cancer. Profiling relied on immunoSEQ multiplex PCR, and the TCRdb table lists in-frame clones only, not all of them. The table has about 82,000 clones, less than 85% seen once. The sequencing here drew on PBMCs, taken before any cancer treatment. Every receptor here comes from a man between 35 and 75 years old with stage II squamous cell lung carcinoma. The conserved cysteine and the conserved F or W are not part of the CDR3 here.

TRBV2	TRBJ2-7	ASSEGSPSGGRYEQY
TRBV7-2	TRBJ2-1	ASENRLGYNEQF
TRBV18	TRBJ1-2	ASSPPGAPYT
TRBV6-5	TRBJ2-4	ASSRGTGPNIQY
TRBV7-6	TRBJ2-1	ASSLGGNSYNEQF
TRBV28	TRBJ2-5	ASSFFKGSQY
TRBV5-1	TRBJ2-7	ASSDGTPGAYEQY
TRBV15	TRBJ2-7	ATSRAGYEQY
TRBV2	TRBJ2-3	ASRLTGNTDTQY
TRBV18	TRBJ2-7	ASSPPGSGSYEQY
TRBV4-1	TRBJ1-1	ASSQGLPQGRAEAF
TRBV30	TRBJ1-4	AWSLALGRTAEEKLF
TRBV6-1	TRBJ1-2	ASSGDRVYGYT
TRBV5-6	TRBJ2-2	ASSLVSAGTGELF
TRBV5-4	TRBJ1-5	ASSFGGDRDKQPQH
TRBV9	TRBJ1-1	ASSPGGNTEAF
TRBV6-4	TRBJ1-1	ASSAKPGVSSNTEAF
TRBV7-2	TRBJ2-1	ASGTQVGPYNEQF
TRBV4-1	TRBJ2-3	ASSQDQRGGPKGTDTQY
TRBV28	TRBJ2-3	ASSLLAGGLDTQY
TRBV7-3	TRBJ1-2	ASSEGPGGGYT
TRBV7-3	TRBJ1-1	ASSLSGGNTEAF
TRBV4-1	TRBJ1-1	ASSQLPTGAGTEAF
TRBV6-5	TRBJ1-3	ASSTGQAGNTIY
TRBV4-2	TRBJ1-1	ASSPARLGTEAF
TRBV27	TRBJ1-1	ASSLMGTLGLNTEAF
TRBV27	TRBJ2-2	ASSLNSGTVGTGELF
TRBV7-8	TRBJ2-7	ASSPRLAGALYEQY
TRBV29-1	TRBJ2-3	SSAGGSTDTQY
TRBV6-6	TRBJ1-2	ASSKANYGYT
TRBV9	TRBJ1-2	ASSAQELANYGYT
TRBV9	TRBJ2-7	ASTPPQRVTYEQY
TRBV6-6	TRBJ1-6	ASSYSDGFNSPLH
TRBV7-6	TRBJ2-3	ASSSQGYSTDTQY
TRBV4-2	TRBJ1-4	ASSQDKDRGLANEKLF
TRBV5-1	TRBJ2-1	ASSLEASGGLGEQF
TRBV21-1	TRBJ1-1	ASSRMNTEAF
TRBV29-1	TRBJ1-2	SVDRRLSSYGYT
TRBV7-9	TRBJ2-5	ASSPMAGGETQY
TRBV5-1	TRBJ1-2	ASSPTPSRLAGSYGYT
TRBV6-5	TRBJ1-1	ASASNAGTEAF
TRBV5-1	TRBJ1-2	ASSQGAGNSNYGYT
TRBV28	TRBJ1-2	ASSLREDLYGYT
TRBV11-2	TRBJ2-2	ASSLRDTGELF
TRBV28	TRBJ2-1	ASSLARLGEQF
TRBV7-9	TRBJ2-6	ASSPPGPNLGGANVLT
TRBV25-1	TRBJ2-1	ASSEYLGTSGNEQF
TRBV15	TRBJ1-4	ATSRDGAPNEKLF
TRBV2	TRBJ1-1	ASSEWPNTEAF
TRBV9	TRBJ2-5	ASSVGTSGGSKETQY
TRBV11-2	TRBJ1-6	ASSLEDTSYNSPLH
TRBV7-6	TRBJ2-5	ASSLIAGGEQY
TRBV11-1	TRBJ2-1	ASSQDRGGEQF